The 30 T cell receptor beta chains presented below share a single source sample, sequenced in a study of regulatory T cells in long-lasting Graves disease. Assembly of TCR beta libraries relied on iRepertoire HTBI primers together with Arm-PCR of CDR3 regions. MiXCR was run by TCRdb on the multiplex PCR reads, yielding one entry per CDR3 protein. The table records around 450,000 distinct CDR3 sequences, under 15% of them present only once. Time point reported: newly diagnosed GD, antithyroid drugs for less than 3 months. After RNA was extracted from PBMCs, the TCR library was made from it. These sequences were also reported in another study, on T cells in Graves' hyperthyroidism and ophthalmopathy.

Here the sequenced sample was peripheral blood mononuclear cells (PBMCs), taken at new diagnosis, from a patient treated with antithyroid drugs. The receptors were gathered from a woman aged 25 to 45 with Graves disease.

This clonotype was seen at least ten times. The chain recombines TRBV2 with TRBJ1-1; no reliable D call. This CDR3 contains 14 residues. Germline CDR1 reads SNHLY; CDR2 reads FYNNEI. V was shortened by 1 base and J by 3 bases, with 9 bases between the two germline ends. In nucleotides, the CDR3 is TGTGCCAGCAGTGAAGTAGCGGAGGACACTGAAGCTTTCTTT. The encoded protein is CASSEVAEDTEAFF.

This clonotype appeared many times. Here the CDR3 reads CASSLTSSLNEQFF. CDR3 DNA sequence: TGTGCCAGCAGCTTAACGTCTAGCCTCAATGAGCAGTTCTTC. V gene TRBV7-3 combines with J gene TRBJ2-1; D is perhaps TRBD2 (5 bases). The CDR3 has 14 amino acids. Germline assignment: CDR1 SGHTA and CDR2 FQGTGA. Trimming took 0 bases from V and 6 from J, leaving 9 bases between them.

The gene calls are TRBV11-2 and TRBJ2-1, with a possible D match to TRBD2 (5 bases). CDR3 length equals 13 residues. Trimming took 3 bases from V and 10 from J, leaving 13 bases between them. Germline V gene data show CDR1 as SGHAT and CDR2 as FQNNGV. CDR3 sequence reads: CASSLSGISEQFF. The CDR3 coding sequence is TGTGCCAGCAGCTTGTCCGGGATAAGCGAGCAGTTCTTC. Full variable domain (rest looked up from reference TRBV11-2 and TRBJ2-1): EAGVAQSPRYKIIEKRQSVAFWCNPISGHATLYWYQQILGQGPKLLIQFQNNGVVDDSQLPKDRFSAERLKGVDSTLKIQPAKLEDSAVYLCASSLSGISEQFFGPGTRLTVL.

This clonotype was seen a few times. This chain uses TRBV5-1 with TRBJ2-1; 8 bases are a match to TRBD1. Unmatched junction bases numbered 5, after V lost 4 bases and J lost 2 bases. CDR1 is SGHRS, CDR2 YFSETQ, per germline. This CDR3 region has 15 residues. CDR3 DNA sequence: TGCGCCAGCAGCAGAGGACAGGGTCCCTACAATGAGCAGTTCTTC. Protein product: CASSRGQGPYNEQFF.

This clonotype was seen ten or more times. The DNA for the CDR3 is TGTGCCAGCAGTTTCCGCGGGGACATCGACACCGGGGAGCTGTTTTTT. Its translation: CASSFRGDIDTGELFF. This chain joins TRBV27 and TRBJ2-2, with D perhaps assigned TRBD1 or TRBD2 (6 bases each). The CDR3 has 16 amino acids. Germline values: CDR1 MNHEY, CDR2 SMNVEV (reference sequence). With 3 bases removed from V and 3 bases from J, the gap between germline ends came to 14 bases.

As for this clonotype: A much larger clone differs by one base, so this may be a read error. Lacking the conserved final phenylalanine or tryptophan, this CDR3 likely reflects a read error. The rearrangement joins TRBV7-2 to TRBJ2-3, with TRBD1 identical over 10 bases. This CDR3 spans 18 amino acids. J was trimmed by 2 bases and V by 6 bases; bases with no gene match: 14. Germline CDR1 reads SGHTA; CDR2 reads FQGNSA. CDR3 in amino acids: CASSFNTGGTGVTDTQYS. In DNA, the CDR3 is TGTGCCAGCAGTTTCAACACTGGGGGGACAGGGGTCACAGATACGCAGTATTCT.

This clonotype was observed many times. The J gene is TRBJ2-7, the V gene TRBV2, with 8 bases fitting TRBD2. CDR1 and CDR2 from the germline V gene are SNHLY and FYNNEI. The V and J ends lost 7 bases and 3 bases, in that order; junction bases with no gene match: 8. The CDR3 runs to 14 residues. The CDR3: CASISGTRSYEQYF. The CDR3 DNA is TGTGCCAGCATCTCCGGGACTAGAAGCTACGAGCAGTACTTC.

In its sample, this clonotype was seen a few times. This chain joins TRBV5-1 and TRBJ1-5; no reliable D call. In germline, CDR1 is SGHRS, CDR2 YFSETQ. V lost 4 bases, J lost 6 bases, and 14 bases lay in between. The CDR3 is 14 residues long. The CDR3 protein is CASSAGEGSQPQHF. The CDR3 nucleotides are TGCGCCAGCAGCGCTGGTGAGGGAAGTCAGCCCCAGCATTTT.

This clonotype was detected many times. The rearrangement joins TRBV7-9 to TRBJ2-3, with 8 bases identical to TRBD2. This CDR3 has 18 residues. Per germline, CDR1 SEHNR and CDR2 FQNEAQ (reference sequence). V shed 0 bases, J shed 2 bases, and the junction held 10 bases outside the gene matches. The DNA of the CDR3 is TGTGCCAGCAGCTTAGCGGTTGTGACTAGCGAACTCACAGATACGCAGTATTTT. It translates to CASSLAVVTSELTDTQYF.

For this clonotype: This may come from a read error, since a much larger clone is one base off. This sequence joins TRBV6-1 and TRBJ1-1; D possibly corresponds to TRBD1 (6 bases). Germline V CDR1 and CDR2: MNHNS, SASEGT. V lost 11 bases to trimming and J lost 11 bases, with 27 bases between them. The CDR3 is 14 residues long. The DNA of the CDR3 is TGTGCCGGCACACTTGAGCTAAGAAGGGGGTACGCTTTCTTT. Its protein is CAGTLELRRGYAFF.

This clonotype was counted ten times or more. V and J are TRBV30 and TRBJ1-2; unclear D gene. This CDR3 region has 16 residues. Germline CDR1 GTSNPN, CDR2 SVGIG (reference sequence). Trimming pared 4 bases from V and 3 bases from J, leaving 21 bases between. The CDR3 loop is CAWKRPGRSRDYGYTF. The CDR3 coding sequence is TGTGCCTGGAAGAGGCCGGGCCGATCTCGGGACTATGGCTACACCTTC.

This clonotype occurred many times. J is TRBJ2-1 and V is TRBV7-6, with 8 bases aligning to TRBD1. This CDR3 is built from 16 residues. Germline V CDR1 and CDR2: SGHVS, FNYEAQ. Trimming took 0 bases from V and 6 from J; bases not matched to a gene: 7. DNA of the CDR3: TGTGCCAGCAGCTTAGCGCAGGGGGCGATAGGCAATGAGCAGTTCTTC. This codes for CASSLAQGAIGNEQFF.

Only a few counts were recorded for this clonotype. One junction end disagrees with the germline gene, perhaps due to a read error. The chain couples TRBV12-3 or TRBV12-4 to TRBJ2-1; D is possibly TRBD1 or TRBD2 (5 bases each). There are 14 residues in the CDR3. DNA of the CDR3: TGTGCCAGCTCCGGGAAAGGGGCTTACAATGAGCGGTTCTTC. This gives the protein CASSGKGAYNERFF.

This clonotype was seen ten or more times. The rearrangement links TRBV20-1 to TRBJ2-7, with TRBD2 matching 7 bases. Germline CDR1 is DFQATT and CDR2 is SNEGSKA (reference sequence). The CDR3 has 14 residues. The V segment lost 1 base and the J segment 2 bases; nucleotides outside the gene matches: 5. The CDR3 here is CSARVDRGAYEQYF. The CDR3 DNA reads TGCAGTGCTAGAGTCGATCGGGGGGCCTACGAGCAGTACTTC.

This clonotype was seen more than once but under ten times. The chain is built from TRBV7-9 and TRBJ2-1, with D unresolved. The CDR3 has 12 amino acids. V lost 2 bases and J lost 9, with 8 bases in between. In germline, CDR1 is SEHNR, CDR2 FQNEAQ (reference sequence). CDR3 region: CASSLFDGEQFF. The CDR3 nucleotides are TGTGCCAGCAGCTTATTTGACGGTGAGCAGTTCTTC.

This clonotype was counted many times. J is TRBJ2-3 and V is TRBV11-2; 13 bases are a match to TRBD2. The CDR3 is made up of 14 amino acids. After removal of 5 bases from V and 5 bases from J, the junction contained 1 base not matched to a gene. CDR1 is SGHAT, CDR2 FQNNGV, per germline. CDR3 sequence (DNA): TGTGCCAGCAGCCGACTAGCGGGAGGAGATACGCAGTATTTT. Translating gives CASSRLAGGDTQYF.

Worth noting for this clonotype: This sequence is one base from a far larger clone and is likely a read error. Because the CDR3 is missing its conserved closing phenylalanine or tryptophan, this is likely a read error. The chain links TRBV11-2 to TRBJ2-7; 9 bases map to TRBD2. The CDR3 sequence is 18 residues long. Germline V CDR1 and CDR2: SGHAT, FQNNGV. With 9 bases clipped from V and 2 bases from J, the junction kept 20 bases outside the gene matches. This CDR3 is CARPHSFLAGQITYEQYL. CDR3 DNA: TGTGCCAGACCACACTCATTCCTAGCGGGACAGATTACCTACGAGCAGTACCTC.

This clonotype was observed at least ten times. The CDR3 protein is CASSVGGQTGGRETQYF. In DNA form, the CDR3 reads TGTGCCAGCAGCGTCGGGGGCCAGACAGGGGGGAGAGAGACCCAGTACTTC. The chain joins TRBV7-9 to TRBJ2-5; 9 bases are a match to TRBD1. The CDR3 has 17 amino acids. Germline CDR1 and CDR2: SEHNR and FQNEAQ (reference sequence). V lost 5 bases, J lost 4 bases, and 14 bases stayed unmatched.

This clonotype was seen more than once but under ten times. The chain carries TRBV10-1 and TRBJ2-5; D tentatively reads TRBD1 or TRBD2 (5 bases each). CDR1 is WNHNN and CDR2 is SYGVQD in the germline V gene (reference sequence). The CDR3 is 17 amino acids. Trimming pared 4 bases from V and 1 base from J, leaving 19 bases between. CDR3 in DNA: TGCGCCAGCAGTGCCGGGACCGTGGACTCCTTCCAAGAGACCCAGTACTTC. Its protein product is CASSAGTVDSFQETQYF.

CDR3 in DNA: TGTGCCATCAGGCTCGATGACAGGGGTCGGGAGTTCTTC. It encodes CAIRLDDRGREFF. V and J are TRBV10-3 and TRBJ2-1, with 8 bases that match TRBD1. The CDR3 contains 13 residues. The trim removed 6 bases at V and 14 bases at J, leaving 12 bases unmatched. Germline V gene data show CDR1 as ENHRY and CDR2 as SYGVKD.

The chain recombines TRBV10-2 with TRBJ1-2; maybe TRBD1 (6 bases). Trimming took 10 bases from V and 5 from J, leaving 14 bases between them. Germline-derived CDR1 and CDR2 are WSHSY and SAAADI. The CDR3 sequence is 12 residues long. The CDR3 sequence: CATRTVLYGYTF. The CDR3 nucleotides are TGCGCCACCCGGACAGTCCTATATGGCTACACCTTC.

This clonotype was seen ten or more times. The rearrangement joins TRBV12-3 or TRBV12-4 to TRBJ2-7, with D tentatively TRBD1 (6 bases). V lost 3 bases and J 3 bases, leaving 12 bases between the germline ends. CDR3 length: 14 residues. The DNA of the CDR3 is TGTGCCAGCAGTTTCTCCTGGACAGACTACGAGCAGTACTTC. This codes for CASSFSWTDYEQYF.

There are a few counts of this clonotype. This chain joins TRBV7-9 and TRBJ1-4; no definite D call. The length of the CDR3 is 11 residues. V was pared by 5 bases and J by 6 bases, with 4 bases between. Germline loops: CDR1 SEHNR, CDR2 FQNEAQ (reference sequence). The chain's CDR3 is CASSEDEKLFF. Here the CDR3 DNA reads TGTGCCAGCAGCGAAGATGAAAAACTGTTTTTT.

There are a few counts of this clonotype. This may be a read error: a much more frequent sequence differs by one nucleotide. This chain connects TRBV3-1 to TRBJ1-5; weak D call: TRBD1 (6 bases). CDR1 and CDR2 (germline): LGHDT, YNNKEL (reference sequence). The length of the CDR3 is 14 residues. Trimming left V 4 bases short and J 6 bases short, with 13 bases between. CDR3 sequence: CASSLLDSGQPQHF. The CDR3 bases are TGTGCCAGCAGCCTATTGGACAGCGGTCAGCCCCAGCATTTT.

The CDR3 DNA sequence: TGTGCCAGCAGTTCTGGACAGTCGAACACCGGGGAGCTGTTTTTT. Its translation: CASSSGQSNTGELFF. V gene TRBV28 combines with J gene TRBJ2-2, with D maybe TRBD1 (6 bases). Germline V gene lookup returns CDR1 MDHEN and CDR2 SYDVKM. Trimming took off 4 bases at V and 0 bases at J, with 9 bases between the two ends. The CDR3 totals 15 residues.

This clonotype appeared many times. The chain links TRBV29-1 to TRBJ2-7; tentative D call: TRBD2 (6 bases). The CDR3 contains 15 residues. Germline values: CDR1 SQVTM, CDR2 ANQGSEA. V dropped 4 bases and J dropped 6 bases, with 22 bases sitting between them. CDR3 nucleotide sequence: TGCAGCGTTGGCCTCGGATCCACACTGGGGGGCGAGCAGTACTTC. Amino acid sequence: CSVGLGSTLGGEQYF.

This clonotype has a count of ten or more. The gene calls are TRBV2 and TRBJ2-7; tentatively, D is TRBD2 (6 bases). CDR3 length: 14 residues. Germline CDR1 SNHLY, CDR2 FYNNEI. Trimming removed 8 bases at V and 0 bases at J, with 14 bases between. For the CDR3, the DNA is TGTGCCAGCGAATGGGCGGGGTTCTCCTACGAGCAGTACTTC. This gives the protein CASEWAGFSYEQYF.

This clonotype has ten or more counts. The chain has TRBV11-3 and TRBJ2-7; 7 bases are a match to TRBD2. The CDR3 loop spans 14 amino acids. Trimming at V came to 7 bases and at J to 0 bases, leaving 6 bases not matched to a gene. Germline values: CDR1 SGHNT, CDR2 YENEEA. CDR3 residues: CASTLGGISYEQYF. The CDR3 nucleotides are TGTGCCAGCACCCTGGGAGGGATCTCCTACGAGCAGTACTTC.

This clonotype occurred many times. The chain links TRBV20-1 to TRBJ2-5, with D perhaps matching TRBD1 or TRBD2 (5 bases each). This CDR3 is built from 14 residues. In germline, CDR1 is DFQATT, CDR2 SNEGSKA (reference sequence). V lost 1 base and J lost 2, with 11 bases in between. In DNA form, the CDR3 reads TGCAGTGCTAGAGCTGGGACGGAACAAGAGACCCAGTACTTC. Its translation is CSARAGTEQETQYF.

Ten or more counts support this clonotype. V usage is TRBV11-1 and J usage is TRBJ2-7; TRBD2 matches 15 bases. Germline CDR1 and CDR2: SGHAT and FQDESV (reference sequence). This CDR3 region has 16 residues. Losses at the gene ends were 6 bases for V and 5 bases for J; bases not matched to a gene: 8. The CDR3, as DNA: TGTGCCAGCAGACGAGCGGGGACTAGCGGGAGGAACGAGCAGTACTTC. Protein product: CASRRAGTSGRNEQYF. Full variable domain (remainder filled in from reference TRBV11-1 and TRBJ2-7): EAEVAQSPRYKITEKSQAVAFWCDPISGHATLYWYRQILGQGPELLVQFQDESVVDDSQLPKDRFSAERLKGVDSTLKIQPAELGDSAMYLCASRRAGTSGRNEQYFGPGTRLTVT.